Listed here are 22 T cell receptor beta chains from one sample, sequenced in a study of shared T cell receptors in the human thymus. Generated by immunoSEQ multiplex PCR, the TCRdb table keeps only in-frame clones and is missing some. The top ten hold about 0.01% of the sample, which has about 660,000 clones, roughly 90% seen once. This same sample was also part of a study on human thymus T cells.

Sequences were obtained from thymocytes. The receptors shown here come from a boy younger than two with a congenital heart defect.

V is TRBV6-5 and J is TRBJ1-2; 9 nucleotides match TRBD1. The CDR3 runs 15 residues. The V segment lost 0 bases and the J segment 8 bases; nucleotides outside the gene matches: 7. Germline CDR1 reads MNHEY; CDR2 reads SVGAGI. CDR3 in DNA: TGTGCCAGCAGTTACTCAACAGGGGGCGCGTGGGGCTACACCTTC. Translation: CASSYSTGGAWGYTF.

V and J are TRBV4-3 and TRBJ2-1; 7 positions match TRBD2. V shed 4 bases and J 4 bases; nucleotides not matched to a gene: 7. Germline CDR1 and CDR2: LGHNA and YSLEER. This CDR3 is 15 amino acids long. Here the CDR3 reads CASSPNLAAYNEQFF. CDR3 bases: TGCGCCAGCAGCCCCAACCTAGCGGCGTACAATGAGCAGTTCTTC.

The chain employs TRBV4-3 and TRBJ2-1; the match to TRBD2 covers 13 bases. This CDR3 is built from 16 residues. CDR1 LGHNA and CDR2 YSLEER come from the germline V gene. Unmatched junction bases numbered 5, after V lost 1 base and J lost 8 bases. The CDR3 protein is CASSQGRTSGSHEQFF. DNA for the CDR3: TGCGCCAGCAGCCAAGGGAGGACTAGCGGGAGTCATGAGCAGTTCTTC.

This clone has just one count. The V and J genes are TRBV28 and TRBJ2-2; the match to TRBD1 covers 7 bases. Trimming removed 7 bases from V and 3 bases from J; junction bases left unmatched: 8. The CDR3 covers 15 residues. Germline CDR1 MDHEN, CDR2 SYDVKM. In nucleotides, the CDR3 is TGTGCCAGCACAAAACGCCAGGGGGACACCGGGGAGCTGTTTTTT. Translated: CASTKRQGDTGELFF.

CDR3 protein: CASSQETSGSGGANVLTF. CDR3 nucleotide sequence: TGCGCCAGCAGCCAAGAGACTAGCGGGAGTGGTGGGGCCAACGTCCTGACTTTC. This chain uses TRBV4-3 with TRBJ2-6; 12 bases are a match to TRBD2. The CDR3 contains 18 residues. From germline, CDR1 is LGHNA and CDR2 YSLEER. V gave up 0 bases and J gave up 3 bases; unmatched junction bases: 3.

The rearrangement uses TRBV10-2 and TRBJ2-1; 8 bases are shared with TRBD2. Trimming removed 4 bases from V and 5 bases from J; junction bases left unmatched: 4. The CDR3 spans 14 residues. The germline V gene encodes CDR1 WSHSY and CDR2 SAAADI. The CDR3 DNA is TGCGCCAGCAGTGCCGGGAGGGATCACAATGAGCAGTTCTTC. This gives the protein CASSAGRDHNEQFF.

The rearrangement links TRBV14 to TRBJ1-4, with 9 nucleotides matching TRBD1. The ends lost 4 bases at V and 8 bases at J; junction bases unmatched: 11. This CDR3 is built from 16 residues. The germline CDR1 and CDR2 sequences are SGHDN and FVKESK. The CDR3 region has the DNA TGTGCCAGCAGCCCCCCAGGGGGACAGGGTTGGGAAAAACTGTTTTTT. This gives the protein CASSPPGGQGWEKLFF.

The chain links TRBV5-6 to TRBJ2-3, with D perhaps matching TRBD2 (6 bases). This CDR3 is built from 17 residues. Trimming shortened V by 4 bases and J by 2 bases, and 20 bases separated the two germline ends. Germline CDR1 and CDR2: SGHDT and YYEEEE. DNA for the CDR3: TGTGCCAGCAGCCTCCCGGTCCCGGGCGGGAACACAGATACGCAGTATTTT. This codes for CASSLPVPGGNTDTQYF.

The rearrangement joins TRBV27 to TRBJ2-7; 10 positions agree with TRBD1. The CDR3 is 12 residues long. V shed 10 bases and J 3 bases; nucleotides not matched to a gene: 3. Germline V lookup: CDR1 MNHEY, CDR2 SMNVEV (reference sequence). The CDR3 is CATRTGGYEQYF. The CDR3 DNA is TGTGCCACCCGGACAGGGGGCTACGAGCAGTACTTC.

The chain links TRBV7-9 to TRBJ2-5; 7 bases align to TRBD1. The trim removed 3 bases at V and 5 bases at J, leaving 18 bases unmatched. CDR1 is SEHNR and CDR2 is FQNEAQ in the germline V gene (reference sequence). The CDR3 extends over 18 amino acids. The CDR3 nucleotides are TGTGCCAGCAGCTTTCCGGTTCGAGGGGGCGCCCCTTGGGAGACCCAGTACTTC. Translating it yields CASSFPVRGGAPWETQYF.

This clone was observed a single time. The chain combines TRBV7-2 with TRBJ2-1, with TRBD2 as a possible D gene (7 bases). The CDR3 covers 15 residues. Germline V gives CDR1 SGHTA, CDR2 FQGNSA. Trimming took 0 bases from V and 9 from J, leaving 15 bases between them. The CDR3 bases are TGTGCCAGCAGCTTAGCAGGGGGGGAGGTTGGTGAGCAGTTCTTC. Its protein is CASSLAGGEVGEQFF.

The rearrangement joins TRBV6-5 to TRBJ1-2; TRBD1 is a possible D gene (5 bases). Germline V CDR1 and CDR2: MNHEY, SVGAGI. The CDR3 loop spans 14 amino acids. Between the trimmed V and J ends, which lost 8 bases and 6 bases, there was a span of 19 bases. DNA for the CDR3: TGTGCCAGCGGGGTCAGGGCGGGGCGGGATGGCTACACCTTC. This sequence encodes CASGVRAGRDGYTF.

The V call is TRBV12-5, the J call TRBJ2-7; TRBD1 matches 9 bases. The CDR3 has 17 residues. The trim removed 2 bases at V and 9 bases at J, leaving 17 bases unmatched. Germline CDR1 LGHNT, CDR2 FRNRAP. The DNA for the CDR3 is TGTGCTAGTGGTTTGAGGCGGAACCGGGACAGGGTAGTTCGGCAGTACTTC. It is translated as CASGLRRNRDRVVRQYF.

This clone has a handful of counts. The genes are TRBV18 and TRBJ1-2; D may be TRBD1 (6 bases). The CDR3 covers 17 residues. CDR1 is KGHSH and CDR2 is LQKENI in the germline V gene. Trimming took off 4 bases at V and 0 bases at J, with 18 bases between the two ends. CDR3 in amino acids: CASSLEGDTLANYGYTF. In DNA, the CDR3 is TGTGCCAGCTCACTTGAGGGGGATACCCTAGCTAACTATGGCTACACCTTC.

This sequence joins TRBV2 and TRBJ2-7; 9 bases match TRBD1. The J segment lost 4 bases and the V segment lost 4 bases, leaving 8 bases of the junction unmatched. Germline V gene data show CDR1 as SNHLY and CDR2 as FYNNEI. The CDR3 has 15 amino acids. The CDR3 region has the DNA TGTGCCAGCAGTGCGGGTCGGGACAGGGTGTACGAGCAGTACTTC. Translation gives CASSAGRDRVYEQYF.

V and J are TRBV10-3 and TRBJ2-1; 7 bases align to TRBD1. Germline-derived CDR1 and CDR2 are ENHRY and SYGVKD. The CDR3 length is 18 residues. Trimming took 0 bases from V and 3 from J; bases not matched to a gene: 11. CDR3: CAISESGQVRGYYNEQFF. DNA of the CDR3: TGTGCCATCAGTGAGTCCGGACAGGTGAGGGGTTACTACAATGAGCAGTTCTTC.

This clone is a singleton in its sample. The chain uses TRBV27 and TRBJ2-2; TRBD1 might be the D (6 bases). CDR1 is MNHEY, CDR2 SMNVEV, per germline (reference sequence). This CDR3 has 16 amino acids. Trimming pared 10 bases from V and 0 bases from J, leaving 18 bases between. CDR3 loop: CATIISWGPNTGELFF. Here the CDR3 DNA reads TGTGCCACCATCATCTCGTGGGGGCCGAACACCGGGGAGCTGTTTTTT.

CDR3 protein: CASSQDRRRYRDRANVLTF. The CDR3 region has the DNA TGCGCCAGCAGCCAAGATCGCCGGAGGTACAGGGACAGGGCCAACGTCCTGACTTTC. The rearrangement links TRBV4-1 to TRBJ2-6; D may be TRBD1 (6 bases). Deletions cut 0 bases from V and 5 bases from J, with 20 bases between. The CDR3 runs to 19 residues. Germline values: CDR1 MGHRA, CDR2 YSYEKL.

The chain combines TRBV15 with TRBJ2-2; D might be TRBD1 (6 bases). The CDR3 runs to 20 residues. Germline V gene data show CDR1 as LNHNV and CDR2 as YYDKDF (reference sequence). The V end lost 3 bases, the J end lost 4 bases, and 27 bases lay between the germline ends. Here the CDR3 DNA reads TGTGCCACCAGCAGGGTAATAGGGACGCCAGGACAGAAAGGCACCGGGGAGCTGTTTTTT. Amino acids: CATSRVIGTPGQKGTGELFF.

The chain has TRBV15 and TRBJ1-3; D is unresolved. Germline V gene data show CDR1 as LNHNV and CDR2 as YYDKDF (reference sequence). The CDR3 contains 18 residues. V lost 1 base and J lost 1, with 17 bases in between. The CDR3 here is CATSRGLGVVPSGNTIYF. The CDR3 nucleotides read TGTGCCACCAGCAGAGGTCTGGGAGTCGTCCCTTCTGGAAACACCATATATTTT.

This clone has only one observation. J is TRBJ2-1 and V is TRBV27; 7 bases are shared with TRBD2. The V gene end was trimmed by 5 bases and the J gene end by 4 bases; junction bases not matched to a gene: 14. The CDR3 length is 17 residues. Germline-derived CDR1 and CDR2 are MNHEY and SMNVEV (reference sequence). CDR3 loop: CASSLPGGKGPYNEQFF. The CDR3 DNA reads TGTGCCAGCAGTCTCCCGGGAGGCAAAGGCCCATACAATGAGCAGTTCTTC.

The chain has TRBV19 and TRBJ2-7; D might be TRBD2 (6 bases). Looked up from germline, CDR1 is LNHDA and CDR2 is SQIVND (reference sequence). The CDR3 covers 15 residues. V was pared by 1 base and J by 5 bases, with 15 bases between. The CDR3 loop is CASSIARVGRHEQYF. The CDR3 DNA is TGTGCCAGTAGTATAGCCAGGGTGGGGAGGCACGAGCAGTACTTC.